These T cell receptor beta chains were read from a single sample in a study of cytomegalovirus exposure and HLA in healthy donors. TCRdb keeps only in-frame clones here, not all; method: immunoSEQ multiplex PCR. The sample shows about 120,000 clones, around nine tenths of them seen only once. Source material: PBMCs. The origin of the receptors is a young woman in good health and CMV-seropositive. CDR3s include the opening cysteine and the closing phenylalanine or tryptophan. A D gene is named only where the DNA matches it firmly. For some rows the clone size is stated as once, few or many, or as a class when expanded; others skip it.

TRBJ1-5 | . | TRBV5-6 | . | CASSLRGIGQPQHF | TGTGCCAGCAGCTTAAGGGGTATTGGGCAGCCCCAGCATTTT
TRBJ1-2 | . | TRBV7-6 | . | CASSLRVGQGGNYGYTF | TGTGCCAGCAGCCTCCGGGTTGGTCAGGGAGGGAACTATGGCTACACCTTC
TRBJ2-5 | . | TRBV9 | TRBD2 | CASSVEGWGTSSQETQYF | TGTGCCAGCAGCGTAGAGGGTTGGGGGACTAGCAGCCAAGAGACCCAGTACTTC
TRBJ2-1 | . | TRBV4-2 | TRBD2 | CASSRGTSGGDEQFF | TGTGCCAGCAGCCGAGGGACTAGCGGGGGGGATGAGCAGTTCTTC
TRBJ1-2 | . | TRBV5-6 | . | CASSRRDTIYYGYTF | TGTGCCAGCAGCAGAAGGGACACAATTTACTATGGCTACACCTTC
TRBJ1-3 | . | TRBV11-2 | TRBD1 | CASTRRQGTNSGNTIYF | TGTGCCAGCACACGCCGACAGGGGACCAACTCTGGAAACACCATATATTTT
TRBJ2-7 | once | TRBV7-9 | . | CASSSNSLDRDKLYEQYF | TGTGCCAGCAGCTCTAATAGTTTGGACCGGGACAAACTCTACGAGCAGTACTTC
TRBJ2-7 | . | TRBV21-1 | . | CASSKELAYEQYF | TGTGCCAGCAGCAAAGAGCTGGCCTACGAGCAGTACTTC
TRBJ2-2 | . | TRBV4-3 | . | CASSQDLRVRGELFF | TGCGCCAGCAGCCAAGACTTGCGGGTGAGGGGGGAGCTGTTTTTT
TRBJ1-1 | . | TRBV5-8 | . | CASWRLMNTEAFF | TGTGCCAGCTGGCGGCTCATGAACACTGAAGCTTTCTTT
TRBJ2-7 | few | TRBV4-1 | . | CASSQQTGYEQYF | TGCGCCAGCAGCCAACAAACAGGGTACGAGCAGTACTTC
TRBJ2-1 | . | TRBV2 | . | CASSELLGDGEQFF | TGTGCCAGCAGTGAACTGCTAGGTGATGGCGAGCAGTTCTTC
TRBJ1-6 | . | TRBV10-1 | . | CASQESYNSPLHF | TGCGCCAGCCAGGAATCCTATAATTCACCCCTCCACTTT
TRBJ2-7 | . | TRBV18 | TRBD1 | CASSQQGVPYEQYF | TGTGCCAGCTCACAACAGGGGGTCCCCTACGAGCAGTACTTC
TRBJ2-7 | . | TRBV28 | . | CASTSQPPGKSFYEQYF | TGTGCCAGCACCTCCCAGCCCCCAGGGAAGTCCTTCTACGAGCAGTACTTC
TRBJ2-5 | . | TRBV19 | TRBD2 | CASSMGGLAGETQYF | TGTGCCAGTAGTATGGGGGGACTAGCGGGAGAGACCCAGTACTTC
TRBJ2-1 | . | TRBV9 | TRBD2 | CASSVTGGSGSSNEQFF | TGTGCCAGCAGCGTAACCGGGGGGAGCGGGAGTTCAAATGAGCAGTTCTTC
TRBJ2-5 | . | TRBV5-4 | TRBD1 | CASSGRQGARETQYF | TGTGCCAGCAGCGGCCGACAGGGGGCGAGGGAGACCCAGTACTTC
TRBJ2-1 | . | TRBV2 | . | CASSVQGGGEQFF | TGTGCCAGCAGTGTTCAGGGGGGAGGTGAGCAGTTCTTC
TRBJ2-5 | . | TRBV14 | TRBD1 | CASSRGQGLTQYF | TGTGCCAGCAGCCGAGGACAGGGTTTGACCCAGTACTTC
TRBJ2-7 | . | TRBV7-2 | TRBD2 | CASSPGLAGFHEQYF | TGTGCCAGCAGCCCAGGACTAGCTGGTTTCCACGAGCAGTACTTC
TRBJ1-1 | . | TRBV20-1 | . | CGVLGTEAFF | TGCGGAGTGCTGGGCACTGAAGCTTTCTTT
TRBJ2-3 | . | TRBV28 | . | CASSSGHRFNKPTDTQYF | TGTGCCAGCAGTTCCGGACACCGATTCAACAAACCCACAGATACGCAGTATTTT
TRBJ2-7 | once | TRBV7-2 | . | CASSLGERGRGYEQYF | TGTGCCAGCAGCTTAGGAGAACGGGGGAGAGGTTACGAGCAGTACTTC
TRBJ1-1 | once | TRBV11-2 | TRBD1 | CASSLEIGQGNTEAFF | TGTGCCAGCAGCTTAGAGATCGGACAGGGAAACACTGAAGCTTTCTTT
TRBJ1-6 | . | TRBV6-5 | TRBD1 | CASTRQGYSPLHF | TGTGCCAGCACCAGACAGGGATATTCACCCCTCCACTTT
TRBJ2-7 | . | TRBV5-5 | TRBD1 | CASSGTGGASYEQYF | TGTGCCAGCAGCGGGACAGGGGGGGCCTCCTACGAGCAGTACTTC
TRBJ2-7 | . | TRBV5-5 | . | CASSLPQGSINEQYF | TGTGCCAGCAGCTTGCCCCAGGGGTCAATCAACGAGCAGTACTTC
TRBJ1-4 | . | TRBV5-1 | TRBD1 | CASSGDSKGEKLFF | TGCGCCAGCAGCGGGGACAGTAAAGGGGAAAAACTGTTTTTT